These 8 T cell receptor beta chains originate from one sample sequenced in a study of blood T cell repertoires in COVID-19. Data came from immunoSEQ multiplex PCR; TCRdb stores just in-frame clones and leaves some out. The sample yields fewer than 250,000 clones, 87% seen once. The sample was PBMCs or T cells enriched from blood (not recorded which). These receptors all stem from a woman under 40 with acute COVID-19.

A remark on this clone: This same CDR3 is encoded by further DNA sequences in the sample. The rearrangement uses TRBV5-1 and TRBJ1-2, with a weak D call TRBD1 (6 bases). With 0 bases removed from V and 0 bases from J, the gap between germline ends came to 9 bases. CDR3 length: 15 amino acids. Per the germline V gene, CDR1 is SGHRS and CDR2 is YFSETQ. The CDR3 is CASSLGGGTNYGYTF. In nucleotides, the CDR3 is TGCGCCAGCAGCTTGGGAGGGGGAACTAACTATGGCTACACCTTC.

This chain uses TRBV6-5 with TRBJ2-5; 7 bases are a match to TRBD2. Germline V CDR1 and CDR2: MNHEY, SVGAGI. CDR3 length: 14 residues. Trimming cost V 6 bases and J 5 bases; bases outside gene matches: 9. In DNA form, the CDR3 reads TGTGCCAGCAGAGTGGGGGGGAGAGAGGAGACCCAGTACTTC. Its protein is CASRVGGREETQYF.

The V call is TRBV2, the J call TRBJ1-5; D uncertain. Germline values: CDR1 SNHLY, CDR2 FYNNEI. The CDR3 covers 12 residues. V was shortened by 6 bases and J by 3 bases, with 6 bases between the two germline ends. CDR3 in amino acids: CASSDNNQPQHF. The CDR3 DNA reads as TGTGCCAGCAGCGACAACAATCAGCCCCAGCATTTT.

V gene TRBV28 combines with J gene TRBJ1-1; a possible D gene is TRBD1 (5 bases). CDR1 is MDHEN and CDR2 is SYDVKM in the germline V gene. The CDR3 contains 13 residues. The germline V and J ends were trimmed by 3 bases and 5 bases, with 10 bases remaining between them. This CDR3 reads CASSFSQGTEAFF. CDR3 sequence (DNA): TGTGCCAGCAGTTTTTCGCAGGGTACTGAAGCTTTCTTT.

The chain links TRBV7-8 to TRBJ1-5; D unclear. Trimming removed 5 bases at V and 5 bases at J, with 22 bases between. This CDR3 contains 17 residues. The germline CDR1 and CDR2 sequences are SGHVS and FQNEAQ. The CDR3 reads CASSQIRRGNRDQPQHF. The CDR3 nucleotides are TGTGCCAGCAGCCAAATAAGACGGGGTAACCGGGATCAGCCCCAGCATTTT.

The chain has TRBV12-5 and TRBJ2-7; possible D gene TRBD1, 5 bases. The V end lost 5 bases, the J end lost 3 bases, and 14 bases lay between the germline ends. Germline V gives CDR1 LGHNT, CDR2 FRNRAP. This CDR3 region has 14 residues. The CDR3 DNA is TGTGCTAGTGGTGCAGGGATCGGAATCTACGAGCAGTACTTC. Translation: CASGAGIGIYEQYF.

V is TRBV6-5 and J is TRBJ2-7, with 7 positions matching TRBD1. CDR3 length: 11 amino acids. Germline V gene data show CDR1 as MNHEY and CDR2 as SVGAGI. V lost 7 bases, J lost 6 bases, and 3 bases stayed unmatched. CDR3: CASKGQSEQYF. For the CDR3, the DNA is TGTGCCAGCAAGGGACAGAGCGAGCAGTACTTC.

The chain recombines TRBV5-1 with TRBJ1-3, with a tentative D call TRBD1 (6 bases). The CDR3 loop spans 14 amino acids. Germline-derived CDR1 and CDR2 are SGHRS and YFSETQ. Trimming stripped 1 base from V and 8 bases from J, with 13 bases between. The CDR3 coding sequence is TGCGCCAGCAGCTTGACCCCCTGGGGGCACACCATATATTTT. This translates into CASSLTPWGHTIYF.